This entry concerns a single T cell receptor (beta chain). Extracted RNA was reverse transcribed into cDNA, the sequencing template. Profiled with immunoSEQ multiplex PCR; TCRdb holds only in-frame clones, not every one. The repertoire holds 65,000 to 95,000 clones, with 45% to 60% as singletons. Individuals with alopecia areata gave both lesional scalp punch biopsies and peripheral blood for collection. From germline, CDR1 is SQVTM and CDR2 ANQGSEA. The CDR3 consists of 13 residues. The J segment lost 0 bases and the V segment lost 6 bases, leaving 2 bases of the junction unmatched. The data are from a study of CD8+ T cells in alopecia areata.

The TCR sequence derives from a human donor with alopecia areata. Sequencing input: NKG2D-high CD8+ T cells sorted from blood. This rearrangement joins TRBV29-1 to TRBJ2-3; 8 nucleotides line up with TRBD2. The CDR3 sequence is CSVTGGSTDTQYF. The CDR3 region has the DNA TGCAGCGTGACGGGGGGGAGCACAGATACGCAGTATTTT.